These 30 T cell receptor beta chains were all obtained from the same sample, sequenced in a study of T cells in Graves' hyperthyroidism and ophthalmopathy. RNA transcripts provided the source from which TCR beta CDR3 regions were amplified. First-round RT-PCR targeting the TCR CDR3 was performed with the HTBI primer set. MiXCR, run by TCRdb on the multiplex PCR reads, gives a single entry per CDR3 protein. The table lists hundreds of thousands of distinct CDR3 sequences, around 40% of them singletons. The sample taken for sequencing was blood. The receptors originated from a woman aged 40 to 50 with Graves' hyperthyroidism.

This clonotype showed up many times. The V gene is TRBV10-2, the J gene TRBJ1-5, with D unresolved. Germline CDR1 is WSHSY and CDR2 is SAAADI. Trimming pared 2 bases from V and 0 bases from J, leaving 8 bases between. The CDR3 sequence is 15 residues long. The CDR3 DNA is TGCGCCAGCAGTGAGAGGGCAGATAGCAATCAGCCCCAGCATTTT. This sequence encodes CASSERADSNQPQHF.

This clonotype appeared many times. The V call is TRBV5-6, the J call TRBJ1-2; D ambiguous. The CDR3 consists of 12 residues. V was clipped by 0 bases and J by 13 bases, with 13 bases between them. Germline lookup yields CDR1 SGHDT and CDR2 YYEEEE. The CDR3 here is CASSLGDGACTF. DNA for the CDR3: TGTGCCAGCAGCTTGGGTGACGGCGCATGCACCTTC.

This clonotype appeared a few times. The chain links TRBV4-3 to TRBJ1-2, with TRBD1 identical over 10 bases. The trim removed 2 bases at V and 5 bases at J, leaving 5 bases unmatched. The CDR3 sequence is 15 residues long. The V gene's germline CDR1 is LGHNA and CDR2 YSLEER. The CDR3 DNA sequence: TGCGCCAGCAGCCAACGGGACAGGGGTAGATATGGCTACACCTTC. Its translation is CASSQRDRGRYGYTF.

This chain joins TRBV6-9 and TRBJ1-6; no clear D. V lost 3 bases and J lost 2, with 5 bases in between. CDR3 length: 14 amino acids. In germline, CDR1 is MNHGY, CDR2 SVAAGI. The CDR3 nucleotides read TGTGCCAGCAGTTACGGGGCCTATAATTCACCCCTCCACTTT. Its protein product is CASSYGAYNSPLHF.

This clonotype appeared many times. The chain is built from TRBV24-1 and TRBJ1-2, with D perhaps matching TRBD1 (5 bases). The V and J ends lost 3 bases and 4 bases respectively, with 17 bases between them. Germline CDR1 is KGHDR and CDR2 is SFDVKD. This CDR3 is 16 amino acids long. CDR3 in amino acids: CATSDDHDGGTYGYTF. CDR3 in DNA: TGTGCCACCAGTGATGACCATGATGGGGGGACCTATGGCTACACCTTC.

This clonotype has a count of ten or more. The chain is built from TRBV10-3 and TRBJ2-7; D is uncertain. Germline CDR1 and CDR2: ENHRY and SYGVKD. Trimming removed 2 bases at V and 2 bases at J, with 13 bases between. CDR3 length: 15 amino acids. The CDR3 loop is CAISETRALAYEQYF. The CDR3 nucleotides are TGTGCCATCAGTGAGACCCGGGCGTTAGCCTACGAGCAGTACTTC.

This sequence joins TRBV7-9 and TRBJ2-5; the D gene is possibly TRBD1 (6 bases). The CDR3 length is 14 residues. The V gene's germline CDR1 is SEHNR and CDR2 FQNEAQ (reference sequence). Trimming removed 1 base at V and 9 bases at J, with 15 bases between. The CDR3 sequence is CASSLVGAAGAQYF. Written as DNA, the CDR3 is TGTGCCAGCAGCTTAGTGGGGGCGGCCGGGGCCCAGTACTTC.

As regards this clonotype: A read error may produce the germline difference seen at one junction end. The chain joins TRBV7-9 to TRBJ2-7, with TRBD1 matching 10 bases. Germline lookup yields CDR1 SEHNR and CDR2 FQNEAQ (reference sequence). This CDR3 has 13 residues. In DNA, the CDR3 is TGTGCCAGCAGCGGGCCAGGGGGCGGGACAGGGGTCTTC. This sequence encodes CASSGPGGGTGVF.

On this clonotype itself: A much more abundant neighbour one base away suggests this may be a read error. J is TRBJ2-7 and V is TRBV15; possible D gene TRBD2, 6 bases. CDR3 length: 13 residues. Germline V CDR1 and CDR2: LNHNV, YYDKDF (reference sequence). The germline V and J ends were trimmed by 10 bases and 2 bases, with 15 bases remaining between them. The CDR3 reads CASGVGLTYEQYF. CDR3 bases: TGTGCCAGCGGGGTGGGTTTAACCTACGAGCAGTACTTC.

The genes are TRBV20-1 and TRBJ1-2, with D unclear. Germline V gene sequence: CDR1 DFQATT, CDR2 SNEGSKA (reference sequence). The germline V and J ends were trimmed by 6 bases and 1 base, with 9 bases remaining between them. CDR3 length: 12 residues. The CDR3 DNA follows: TGCAGTGCCCCGCCATATAACTATGGCTACACCTTC. This sequence encodes CSAPPYNYGYTF.

Details on this clonotype: One base away lies a much larger clone, so this may be a sequencing read error. The chain combines TRBV19 with TRBJ1-5; D is unresolved. Germline CDR1 is LNHDA and CDR2 is SQIVND (reference sequence). This CDR3 has 15 residues. Between the trimmed V and J ends, which lost 3 bases and 1 base, there was a span of 10 bases. This CDR3 is CASSMGFHSNQPQHF. The CDR3 DNA is TGTGCCAGTAGTATGGGTTTCCACAGCAATCAGCCCCAGCATTTT. The complete variable domain, with remaining parts taken from reference TRBV19 and TRBJ1-5, reads DGGITQSPKYLFRKEGQNVTLSCEQNLNHDAMYWYRQDPGQGLRLIYYSQIVNDFQKGDIAEGYSVSREKKESFPLTVTSAQKNPTAFYLCASSMGFHSNQPQHFGDGTRLSIL.

CDR3 amino acids: CASSLYTGAYEQYF. The DNA for the CDR3 is TGCGCCAGCAGCTTGTATACGGGAGCGTACGAGCAGTACTTC. V gene TRBV5-1 combines with J gene TRBJ2-7; D perhaps matches TRBD2 (6 bases). CDR3 length: 14 amino acids. V lost 1 base to trimming and J lost 4 bases, with 12 bases between them. Germline V lookup: CDR1 SGHRS, CDR2 YFSETQ.

This clonotype has a single count. The chain has TRBV12-3 or TRBV12-4 and TRBJ2-7; perhaps TRBD1 as D (7 bases). The CDR3 covers 14 residues. Deletions cut 3 bases from V and 12 bases from J, with 21 bases between. As DNA, the CDR3 is TGTGCCAGCAGTTTGGGCAGGGGGGTCCGGGGCCTGTACTTC. Its protein is CASSLGRGVRGLYF.

The sample holds one count of this clonotype. V gene TRBV11-1 combines with J gene TRBJ2-7, with TRBD2 matching over 11 bases. CDR1 and CDR2 (germline): SGHAT, FQDESV (reference sequence). This CDR3 comprises 16 residues. V shed 5 bases, J shed 7 bases, and the junction held 13 bases outside the gene matches. The CDR3 nucleotides read TGTGCCAGCAGCCCGTCAAAAAAGGGACTAGCGGATGAGCAGTACTTC. It codes for CASSPSKKGLADEQYF.

V gene TRBV18 combines with J gene TRBJ1-2, with TRBD1 matching 7 bases. The CDR3 runs to 14 residues. The V gene's germline CDR1 is KGHSH and CDR2 LQKENI. Trimming took 2 bases from V and 4 from J; bases not matched to a gene: 4. The CDR3 nucleotides read TGTGCCAGCTCACCAACAGGGGCTCGCTATGGCTACACCTTC. The encoded protein is CASSPTGARYGYTF. The variable domain in full, completed from reference TRBV18 and TRBJ1-2, reads NAGVMQNPRHLVRRRGQEARLRCSPMKGHSHVYWYRQLPEEGLKFMVYLQKENIIDESGMPKERFSAEFPKEGPSILRIQQVVRGDSAAYFCASSPTGARYGYTFGSGTRLTVV.

This sequence joins TRBV10-2 and TRBJ2-2; D is ambiguous. The ends were cut back, 2 bases at V and 3 bases at J, with 4 bases in the middle. CDR1 and CDR2 from the germline V gene are WSHSY and SAAADI. This CDR3 is 13 amino acids long. The CDR3 is CASSEQDTGELFF. The CDR3 DNA is TGCGCCAGCAGTGAGCAGGACACCGGGGAGCTGTTTTTT.

In its sample, this clonotype was seen a few times. The V call is TRBV20-1, the J call TRBJ1-2; 9 bases are a match to TRBD1. The length of the CDR3 is 18 residues. The germline gives CDR1 DFQATT, CDR2 SNEGSKA (reference sequence). V was pared by 3 bases and J by 0 bases, with 14 bases of the junction left unmatched. Written as DNA, the CDR3 is TGCAGTGCTAGGGGAAAAGGACAGGGGTCCTTTACTAACTATGGCTACACCTTC. This codes for CSARGKGQGSFTNYGYTF.

This clonotype was recorded only once. This chain connects TRBV20-1 to TRBJ1-5; tentatively, D is TRBD1 (5 bases). Germline loops: CDR1 DFQATT, CDR2 SNEGSKA (reference sequence). The CDR3 is 14 residues long. The germline V and J ends were trimmed by 1 base and 10 bases, with 17 bases remaining between them. DNA for the CDR3: TGCAGTGCTAGAGTGGGGGTGGAAAATTCACCCCAGCATTTT. Translation gives CSARVGVENSPQHF.

This clonotype was counted between two and nine times. The chain is built from TRBV9 and TRBJ1-2, with a weak D call TRBD1 (5 bases). V was pared by 1 base and J by 4 bases, with 14 bases between. The germline gives CDR1 SGDLS, CDR2 YYNGEE. The CDR3 is 15 residues long. Here the CDR3 DNA reads TGTGCCAGCAGCGTACAGGAGGCGGGGGTCTATGGCTACACCTTC. As protein: CASSVQEAGVYGYTF.

The gene calls are TRBV13 and TRBJ1-1; D is ambiguous. Per germline, CDR1 PRHDT and CDR2 FYEKMQ (reference sequence). The CDR3 is 16 amino acids. The germline V and J ends were trimmed by 3 bases and 6 bases, with 20 bases remaining between them. CDR3 nucleotide sequence: TGTGCCAGCAGCTTTGGGAGGAGTTTAATCCCCCCTGAAGCTTTCTTT. This encodes CASSFGRSLIPPEAFF.

In its sample, this clonotype was seen a few times. Here the CDR3 DNA reads TGCGCCAGCAGCGGACGGACGGCTTTCCATGGCTACACCTTC. Its translation is CASSGRTAFHGYTF. The rearrangement uses TRBV5-1 and TRBJ1-2; D not certain. CDR1 is SGHRS and CDR2 is YFSETQ in the germline V gene. The V end was cut by 4 bases, the J end by 6 bases, with 16 bases between. This CDR3 comprises 14 residues.

The table lists this clonotype with many counts. The chain is built from TRBV11-1 and TRBJ1-2; D is perhaps TRBD1 (5 bases). Germline CDR1 reads SGHAT; CDR2 reads FQDESV (reference sequence). This CDR3 is 15 amino acids long. V lost 1 base and J 5 bases, leaving 14 bases between the germline ends. This CDR3 reads CASSLEGPSGYGYTF. The CDR3 DNA reads TGTGCCAGCAGCTTAGAGGGACCGTCCGGTTATGGCTACACCTTC.

The table lists this clonotype with a count of one. This chain links TRBV5-5 with TRBJ1-3, with TRBD1 identical over 10 bases. The CDR3 spans 17 residues. Per the germline V gene, CDR1 is SGHKS and CDR2 is YYEKEE (reference sequence). Losses at the gene ends were 3 bases for V and 8 bases for J; bases not matched to a gene: 14. DNA of the CDR3: TGTGCCAGCAGCTGGGAACCGGACAGGGGGTTCGGAGACACCATATATTTT. Amino acids: CASSWEPDRGFGDTIYF.

This clonotype was recorded many times. The V gene is TRBV29-1, the J gene TRBJ2-7; D is unclear. CDR3 length: 12 amino acids. The V gene's germline CDR1 is SQVTM and CDR2 ANQGSEA. Trimming removed 6 bases at V and 0 bases at J, with 9 bases between. The CDR3 reads CSVKSGSYEQYF. In nucleotides, the CDR3 is TGCAGCGTAAAATCAGGCTCCTACGAGCAGTACTTC.

This chain uses TRBV29-1 with TRBJ2-3; 9 positions agree with TRBD1. The CDR3 consists of 17 residues. Germline CDR1 SQVTM, CDR2 ANQGSEA. V dropped 6 bases and J dropped 3; count of bases not matched to a gene: 16. CDR3 bases: TGCAGCGTGGACGGCCAGGGGACAGGGATTGTGACAGATACGCAGTATTTT. Its translation: CSVDGQGTGIVTDTQYF.

The chain is built from TRBV7-3 and TRBJ2-5, with 7 bases matching TRBD1. The CDR3 spans 13 residues. Germline V gene data show CDR1 as SGHTA and CDR2 as FQGTGA. V shed 5 bases and J 7 bases; nucleotides not matched to a gene: 7. The CDR3 loop is CASSQRQGGTQYF. The CDR3 bases are TGTGCCAGCAGCCAACGACAGGGCGGGACCCAGTACTTC.

Ten or more counts support this clonotype. The J gene is TRBJ1-6, the V gene TRBV12-3 or TRBV12-4; 8 bases line up with TRBD1. With 6 bases clipped from V and 6 bases from J, the junction kept 7 bases outside the gene matches. The CDR3 runs 15 residues. In DNA form, the CDR3 reads TGTGCCAGCAGACGTTCGACAGGGGCTAATTCACCCCTCCACTTT. Its translation is CASRRSTGANSPLHF.

The chain links TRBV10-3 to TRBJ2-5, with D maybe TRBD1 (6 bases). Germline CDR1 ENHRY, CDR2 SYGVKD. The V gene lost 10 bases and the J gene lost 0 bases, with 27 bases spanning the gap. CDR3 size: 18 residues. CDR3 bases: TGTGCCAGCAGCCGAAACCCTACCATAGGACAGCACCAAGAGACCCAGTACTTC. Translated: CASSRNPTIGQHQETQYF.

About this clonotype itself: The CDR3 does not close with the conserved phenylalanine or tryptophan, likely indicating a read error. The chain recombines TRBV28 with TRBJ2-7; 9 bases fit TRBD2. V was pared by 6 bases and J by 2 bases, with 17 bases of the junction left unmatched. Germline CDR1 reads MDHEN; CDR2 reads SYDVKM. The CDR3 spans 18 residues. CDR3 sequence reads: CASSVGYSPTSGAYEQYL. CDR3 sequence (DNA): TGTGCCAGCAGCGTAGGCTACTCTCCGACTAGCGGTGCCTACGAGCAGTACCTC.

In its sample, this clonotype was seen a few times. The chain recombines TRBV4-3 with TRBJ2-6; D is perhaps TRBD2 (6 bases). Germline V lookup: CDR1 LGHNA, CDR2 YSLEER. Trimming left V 6 bases short and J 0 bases short, with 15 bases between. The CDR3 extends over 17 amino acids. The CDR3 DNA sequence: TGCGCCAGCAGTTACGGGACTTTCAGCTCTGGGGCCAACGTCCTGACTTTC. As protein: CASSYGTFSSGANVLTF.